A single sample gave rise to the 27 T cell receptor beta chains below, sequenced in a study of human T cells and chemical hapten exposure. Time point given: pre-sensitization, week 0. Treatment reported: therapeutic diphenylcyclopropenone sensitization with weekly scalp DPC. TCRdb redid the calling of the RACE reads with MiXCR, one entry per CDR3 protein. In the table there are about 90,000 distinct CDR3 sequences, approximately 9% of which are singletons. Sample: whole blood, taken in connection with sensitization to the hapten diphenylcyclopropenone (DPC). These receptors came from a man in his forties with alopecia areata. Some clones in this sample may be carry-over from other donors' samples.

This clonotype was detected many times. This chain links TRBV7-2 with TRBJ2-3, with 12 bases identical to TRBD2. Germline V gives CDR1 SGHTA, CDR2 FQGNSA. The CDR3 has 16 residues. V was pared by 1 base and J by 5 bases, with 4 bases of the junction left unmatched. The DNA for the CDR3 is TGTGCCAGCAGCTTAGGACTAGCGGGAGCGAAAGATACGCAGTATTTT. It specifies CASSLGLAGAKDTQYF.

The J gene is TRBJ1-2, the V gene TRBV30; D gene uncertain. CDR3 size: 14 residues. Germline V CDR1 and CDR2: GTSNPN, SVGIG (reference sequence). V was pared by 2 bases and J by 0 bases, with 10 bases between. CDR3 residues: CAWSSVATNYGYTF. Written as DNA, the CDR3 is TGTGCCTGGAGTTCGGTTGCAACTAACTATGGCTACACCTTC.

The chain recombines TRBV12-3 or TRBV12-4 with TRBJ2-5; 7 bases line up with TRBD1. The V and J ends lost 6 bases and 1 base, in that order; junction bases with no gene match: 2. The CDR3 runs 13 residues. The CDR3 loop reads CASSPGGQETQYF. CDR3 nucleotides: TGTGCCAGCAGCCCAGGGGGCCAAGAGACCCAGTACTTC.

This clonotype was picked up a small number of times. The CDR3 is CASSITGDQPQHF. In DNA, the CDR3 is TGCGCCAGCAGCATTACAGGGGATCAGCCCCAGCATTTT. The chain joins TRBV5-1 to TRBJ1-5, with 7 positions matching TRBD1. Unmatched junction bases numbered 3, after V lost 4 bases and J lost 5 bases. The CDR3 covers 13 residues. Germline CDR1 is SGHRS and CDR2 is YFSETQ. Filled out from reference TRBV5-1 and TRBJ1-5, the complete variable domain reads KAGVTQTPRYLIKTRGQQVTLSCSPISGHRSVSWYQQTPGQGLQFLFEYFSETQRNKGNFPGRFSGRQFSNSRSEMNVSTLELGDSALYLCASSITGDQPQHFGDGTRLSIL.

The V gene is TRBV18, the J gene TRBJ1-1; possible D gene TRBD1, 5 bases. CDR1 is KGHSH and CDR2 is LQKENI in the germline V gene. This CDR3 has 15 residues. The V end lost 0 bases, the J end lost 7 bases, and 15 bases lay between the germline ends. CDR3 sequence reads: CASSPPGGPGGEAFF. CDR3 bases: TGTGCCAGCTCACCACCGGGGGGTCCGGGAGGTGAAGCTTTCTTT. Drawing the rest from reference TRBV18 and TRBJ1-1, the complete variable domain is NAGVMQNPRHLVRRRGQEARLRCSPMKGHSHVYWYRQLPEEGLKFMVYLQKENIIDESGMPKERFSAEFPKEGPSILRIQQVVRGDSAAYFCASSPPGGPGGEAFFGQGTRLTVV.

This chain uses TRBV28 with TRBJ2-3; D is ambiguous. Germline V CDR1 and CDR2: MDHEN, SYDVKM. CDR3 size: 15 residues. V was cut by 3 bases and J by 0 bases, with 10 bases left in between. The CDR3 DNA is TGTGCCAGCAGTTTCGGCCAGGAAAGCACAGATACGCAGTATTTT. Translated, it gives CASSFGQESTDTQYF.

CDR3 region: CASSLELGTDTQYF. CDR3 nucleotides: TGTGCCAGCAGCTTAGAACTAGGCACAGATACGCAGTATTTT. V gene TRBV7-2 combines with J gene TRBJ2-3; tentatively, D is TRBD2 (5 bases). Germline V gives CDR1 SGHTA, CDR2 FQGNSA. This CDR3 has 14 residues. V lost 1 base to trimming and J lost 1 base, with 6 bases between them.

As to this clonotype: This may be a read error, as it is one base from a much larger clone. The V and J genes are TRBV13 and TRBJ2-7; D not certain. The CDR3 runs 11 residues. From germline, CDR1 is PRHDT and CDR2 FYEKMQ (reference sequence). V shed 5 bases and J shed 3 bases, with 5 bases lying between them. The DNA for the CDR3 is TGTGCCAGCAGCGAAAGCTACGAGCAGTACTTC. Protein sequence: CASSESYEQYF.

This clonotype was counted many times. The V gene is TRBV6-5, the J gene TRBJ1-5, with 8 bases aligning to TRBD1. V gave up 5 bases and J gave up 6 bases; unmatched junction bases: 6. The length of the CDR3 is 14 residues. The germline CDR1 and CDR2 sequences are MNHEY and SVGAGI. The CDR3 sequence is CASSTGGFGQPQHF. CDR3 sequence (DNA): TGTGCCAGCAGTACAGGGGGTTTCGGTCAGCCCCAGCATTTT.

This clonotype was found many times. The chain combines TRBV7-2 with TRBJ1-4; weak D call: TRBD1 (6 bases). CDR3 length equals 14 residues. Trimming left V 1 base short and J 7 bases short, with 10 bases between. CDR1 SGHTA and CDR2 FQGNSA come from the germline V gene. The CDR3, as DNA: TGTGCCAGCAGCTTAGTAGGGACATCTGAAAAACTGTTTTTT. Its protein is CASSLVGTSEKLFF.

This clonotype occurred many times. Here the CDR3 reads CASSLSQDYGYTF. CDR3 sequence (DNA): TGTGCCAGCAGTTTAAGCCAGGACTATGGCTACACCTTC. The rearrangement joins TRBV12-3 or TRBV12-4 to TRBJ1-2; D remains ambiguous. The CDR3 runs to 13 residues. Trimming cost V 2 bases and J 3 bases, with 7 bases left between them.

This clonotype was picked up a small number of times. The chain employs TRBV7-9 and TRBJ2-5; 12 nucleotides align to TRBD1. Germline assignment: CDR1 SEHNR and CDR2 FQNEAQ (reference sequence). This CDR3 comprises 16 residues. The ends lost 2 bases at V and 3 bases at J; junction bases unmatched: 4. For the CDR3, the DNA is TGTGCCAGCAGCTTATCCGGGACAGGGGGCGAAGAGACCCAGTACTTC. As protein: CASSLSGTGGEETQYF.

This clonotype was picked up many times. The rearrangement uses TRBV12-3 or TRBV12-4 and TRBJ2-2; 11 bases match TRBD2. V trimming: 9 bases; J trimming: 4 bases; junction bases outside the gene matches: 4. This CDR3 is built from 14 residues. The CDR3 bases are TGTGCCAGTAGCGGGAGGGGGGGCACCGGGGAGCTGTTTTTT. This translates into CASSGRGGTGELFF.

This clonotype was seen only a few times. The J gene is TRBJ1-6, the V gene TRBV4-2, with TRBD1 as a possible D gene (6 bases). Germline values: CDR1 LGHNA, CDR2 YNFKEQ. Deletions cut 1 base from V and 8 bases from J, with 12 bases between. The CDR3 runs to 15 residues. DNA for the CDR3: TGTGCCAGCAGCCAAGGAAGGGGGGGCGATTCACCCCTCCACTTT. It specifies CASSQGRGGDSPLHF.

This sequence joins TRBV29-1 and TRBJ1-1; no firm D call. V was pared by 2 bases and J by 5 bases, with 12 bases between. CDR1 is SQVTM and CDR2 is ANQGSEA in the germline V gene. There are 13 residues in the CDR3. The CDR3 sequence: CSVEIGRGTEAFF. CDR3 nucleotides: TGCAGCGTTGAAATAGGGCGAGGAACTGAAGCTTTCTTT.

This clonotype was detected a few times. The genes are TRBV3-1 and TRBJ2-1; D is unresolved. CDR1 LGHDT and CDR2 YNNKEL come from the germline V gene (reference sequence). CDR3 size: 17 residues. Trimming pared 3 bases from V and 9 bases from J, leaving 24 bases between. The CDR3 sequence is CASSHPPINPLLTEQFF. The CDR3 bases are TGTGCCAGCAGCCACCCACCCATTAATCCCCTTCTCACTGAGCAGTTCTTC.

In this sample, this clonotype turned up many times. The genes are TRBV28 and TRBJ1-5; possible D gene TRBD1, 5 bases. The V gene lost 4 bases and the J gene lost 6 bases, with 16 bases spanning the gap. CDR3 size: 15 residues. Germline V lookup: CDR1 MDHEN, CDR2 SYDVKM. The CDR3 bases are TGTGCCAGCAGTTCACCTGGGGGAGGGAGTCAGCCCCAGCATTTT. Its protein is CASSSPGGGSQPQHF. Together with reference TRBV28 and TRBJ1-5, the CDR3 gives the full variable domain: DVKVTQSSRYLVKRTGEKVFLECVQDMDHENMFWYRQDPGLGLRLIYFSYDVKMKEKGDIPEGYSVSREKKERFSLILESASTNQTSMYLCASSSPGGGSQPQHFGDGTRLSIL.

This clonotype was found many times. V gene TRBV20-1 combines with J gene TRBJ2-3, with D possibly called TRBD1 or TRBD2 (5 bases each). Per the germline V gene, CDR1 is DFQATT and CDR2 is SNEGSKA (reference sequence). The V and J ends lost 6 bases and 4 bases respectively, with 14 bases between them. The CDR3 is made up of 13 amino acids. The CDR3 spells CSAVGEFPDTQYF. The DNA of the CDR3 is TGCAGTGCGGTAGGGGAGTTCCCAGATACGCAGTATTTT.

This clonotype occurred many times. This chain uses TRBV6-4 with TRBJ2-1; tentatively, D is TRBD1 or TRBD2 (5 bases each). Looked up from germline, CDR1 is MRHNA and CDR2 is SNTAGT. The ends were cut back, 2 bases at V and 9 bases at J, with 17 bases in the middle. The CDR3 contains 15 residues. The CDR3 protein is CASSDEDTSSSEQFF. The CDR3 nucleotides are TGTGCCAGCAGTGACGAGGACACTAGTTCTAGTGAGCAGTTCTTC.

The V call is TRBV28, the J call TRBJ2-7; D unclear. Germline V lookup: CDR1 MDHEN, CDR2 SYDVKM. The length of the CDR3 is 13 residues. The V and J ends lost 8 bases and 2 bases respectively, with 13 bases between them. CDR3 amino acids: CASLDLNAYEQYF. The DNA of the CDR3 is TGTGCCAGCCTAGATTTGAATGCCTACGAGCAGTACTTC.

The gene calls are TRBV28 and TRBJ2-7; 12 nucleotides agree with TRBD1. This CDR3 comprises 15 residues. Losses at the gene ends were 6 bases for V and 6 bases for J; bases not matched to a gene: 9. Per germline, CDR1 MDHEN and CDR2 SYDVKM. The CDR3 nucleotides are TGTGCCAGCAGGCCCTCCGGGACAGGGGGCTTCGAGCAGTACGTC. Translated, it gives CASRPSGTGGFEQYV.

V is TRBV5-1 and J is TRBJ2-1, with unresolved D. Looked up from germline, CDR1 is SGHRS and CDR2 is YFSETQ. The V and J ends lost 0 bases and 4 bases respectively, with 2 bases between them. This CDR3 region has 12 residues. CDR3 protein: CASSLVYNEQFF. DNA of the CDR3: TGCGCCAGCAGCTTGGTTTACAATGAGCAGTTCTTC.

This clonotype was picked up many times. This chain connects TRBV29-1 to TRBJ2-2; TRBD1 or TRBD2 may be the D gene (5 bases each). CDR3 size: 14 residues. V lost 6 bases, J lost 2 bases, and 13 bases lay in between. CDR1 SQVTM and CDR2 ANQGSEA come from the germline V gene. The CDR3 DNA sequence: TGCAGCGTCGCCGGGGCGGATAACACCGGGGAGCTGTTTTTT. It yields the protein CSVAGADNTGELFF.

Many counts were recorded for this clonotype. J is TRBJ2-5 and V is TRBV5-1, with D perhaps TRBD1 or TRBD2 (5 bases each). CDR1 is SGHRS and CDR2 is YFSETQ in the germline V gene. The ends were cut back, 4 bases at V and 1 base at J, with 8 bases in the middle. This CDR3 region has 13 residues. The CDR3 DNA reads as TGCGCCAGCAGCGTCGGGACCCAAGAGACCCAGTACTTC. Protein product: CASSVGTQETQYF.

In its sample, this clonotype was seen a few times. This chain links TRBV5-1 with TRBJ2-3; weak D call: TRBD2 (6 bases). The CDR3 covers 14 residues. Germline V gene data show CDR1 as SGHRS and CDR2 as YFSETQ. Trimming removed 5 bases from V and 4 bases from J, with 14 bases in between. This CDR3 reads CASRTGGSADTQYF. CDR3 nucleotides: TGCGCCAGCAGGACTGGGGGGAGCGCAGATACGCAGTATTTT. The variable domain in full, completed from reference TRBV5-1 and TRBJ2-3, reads KAGVTQTPRYLIKTRGQQVTLSCSPISGHRSVSWYQQTPGQGLQFLFEYFSETQRNKGNFPGRFSGRQFSNSRSEMNVSTLELGDSALYLCASRTGGSADTQYFGPGTRLTVL.

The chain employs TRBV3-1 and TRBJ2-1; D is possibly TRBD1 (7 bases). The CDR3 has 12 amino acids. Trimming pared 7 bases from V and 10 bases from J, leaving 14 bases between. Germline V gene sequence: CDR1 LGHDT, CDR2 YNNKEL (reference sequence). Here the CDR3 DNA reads TGTGCCAGCAATCAGGGGGGAAGAGAGCAGTTCTTC. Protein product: CASNQGGREQFF.

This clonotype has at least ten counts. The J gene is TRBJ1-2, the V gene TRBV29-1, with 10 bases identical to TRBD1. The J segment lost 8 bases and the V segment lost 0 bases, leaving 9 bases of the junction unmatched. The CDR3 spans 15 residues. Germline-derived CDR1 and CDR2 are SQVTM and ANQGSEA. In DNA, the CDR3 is TGCAGCGTTGAAGATCTTGAGACAGGGGGCCGGGGCTACACCTTC. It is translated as CSVEDLETGGRGYTF.